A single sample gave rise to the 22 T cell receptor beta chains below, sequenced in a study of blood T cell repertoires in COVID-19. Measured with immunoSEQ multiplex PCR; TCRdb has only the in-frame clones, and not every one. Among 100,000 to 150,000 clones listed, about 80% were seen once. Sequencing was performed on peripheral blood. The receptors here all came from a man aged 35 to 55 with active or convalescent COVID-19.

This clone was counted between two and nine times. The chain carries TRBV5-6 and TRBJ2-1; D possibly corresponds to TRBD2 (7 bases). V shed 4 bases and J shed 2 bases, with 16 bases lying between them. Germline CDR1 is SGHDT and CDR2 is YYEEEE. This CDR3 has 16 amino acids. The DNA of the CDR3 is TGTGCCAGCAGCCCGTTGGGCGGGGGCCCCTACAATGAGCAGTTCTTC. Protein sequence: CASSPLGGGPYNEQFF.

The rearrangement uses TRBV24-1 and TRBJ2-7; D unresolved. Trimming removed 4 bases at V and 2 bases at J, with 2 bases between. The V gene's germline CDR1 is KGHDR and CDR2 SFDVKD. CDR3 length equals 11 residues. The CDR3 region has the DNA TGTGCCACCAGTGACGCCTACGAGCAGTACTTC. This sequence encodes CATSDAYEQYF.

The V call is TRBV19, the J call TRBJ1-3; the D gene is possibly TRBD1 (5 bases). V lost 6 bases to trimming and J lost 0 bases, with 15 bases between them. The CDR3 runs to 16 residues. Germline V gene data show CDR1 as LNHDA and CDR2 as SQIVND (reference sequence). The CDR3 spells CASRAPRGLSGNTIYF. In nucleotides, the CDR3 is TGTGCCAGTAGAGCCCCAAGGGGCCTCTCTGGAAACACCATATATTTT.

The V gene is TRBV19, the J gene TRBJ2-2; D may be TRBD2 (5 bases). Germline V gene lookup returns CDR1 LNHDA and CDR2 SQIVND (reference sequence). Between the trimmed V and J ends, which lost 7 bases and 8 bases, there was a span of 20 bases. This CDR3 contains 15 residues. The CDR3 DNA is TGTGCCAGTATTCTGGGCCCACCGGGGTCGGGGGAGCTGTTTTTT. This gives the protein CASILGPPGSGELFF.

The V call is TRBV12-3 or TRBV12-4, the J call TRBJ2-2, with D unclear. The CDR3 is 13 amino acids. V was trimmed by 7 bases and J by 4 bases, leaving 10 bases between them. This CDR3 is CASILTGTGELFF. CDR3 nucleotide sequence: TGTGCCAGCATCCTCACTGGCACCGGGGAGCTGTTTTTT.

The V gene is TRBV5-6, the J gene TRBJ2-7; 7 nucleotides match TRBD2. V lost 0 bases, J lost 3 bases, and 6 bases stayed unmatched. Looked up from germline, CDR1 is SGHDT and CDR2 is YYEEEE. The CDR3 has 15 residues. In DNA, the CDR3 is TGTGCCAGCAGCTTGGTGGCTAGCGGCGTCTACGAGCAGTACTTC. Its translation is CASSLVASGVYEQYF.

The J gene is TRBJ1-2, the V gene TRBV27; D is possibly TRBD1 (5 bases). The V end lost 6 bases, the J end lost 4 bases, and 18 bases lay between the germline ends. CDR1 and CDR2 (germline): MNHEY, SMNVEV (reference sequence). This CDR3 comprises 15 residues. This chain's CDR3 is CASRQREGSTYGYTF. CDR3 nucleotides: TGTGCCAGCAGGCAAAGGGAGGGGTCTACCTATGGCTACACCTTC.

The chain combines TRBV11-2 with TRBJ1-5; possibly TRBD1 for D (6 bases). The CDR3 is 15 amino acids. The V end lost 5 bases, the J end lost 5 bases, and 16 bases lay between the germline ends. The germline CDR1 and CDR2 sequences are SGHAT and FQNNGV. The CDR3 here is CASSPQTGFDQPQHF. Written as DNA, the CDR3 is TGTGCCAGCAGCCCACAGACAGGCTTCGATCAGCCCCAGCATTTT.

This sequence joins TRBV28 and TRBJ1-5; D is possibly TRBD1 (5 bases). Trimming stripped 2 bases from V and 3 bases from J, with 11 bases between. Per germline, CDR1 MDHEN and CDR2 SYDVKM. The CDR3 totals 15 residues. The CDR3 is CASSLQGFPNQPQHF. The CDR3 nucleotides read TGTGCCAGCAGTTTACAGGGTTTCCCCAATCAGCCCCAGCATTTT.

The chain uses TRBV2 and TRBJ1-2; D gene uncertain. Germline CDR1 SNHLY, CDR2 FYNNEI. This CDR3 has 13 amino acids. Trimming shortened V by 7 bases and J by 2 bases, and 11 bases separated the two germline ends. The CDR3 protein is CASTRTANYGYTF. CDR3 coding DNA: TGTGCCAGCACGAGAACCGCAAACTATGGCTACACCTTC.

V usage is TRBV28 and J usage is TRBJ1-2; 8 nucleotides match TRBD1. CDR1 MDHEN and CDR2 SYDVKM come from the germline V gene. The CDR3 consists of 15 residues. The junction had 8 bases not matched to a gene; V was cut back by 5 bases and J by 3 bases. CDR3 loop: CASSLGSTGDYGYTF. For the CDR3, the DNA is TGTGCCAGCAGTCTTGGGTCGACAGGGGACTATGGCTACACCTTC.

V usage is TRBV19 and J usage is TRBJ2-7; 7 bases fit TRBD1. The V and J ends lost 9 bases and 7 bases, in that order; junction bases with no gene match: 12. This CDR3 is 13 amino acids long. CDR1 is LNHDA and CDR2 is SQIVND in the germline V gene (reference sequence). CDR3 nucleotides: TGTGCCAGGGGACCTCTCCAGGGGGTTGAGCAGTACTTC. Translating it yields CARGPLQGVEQYF.

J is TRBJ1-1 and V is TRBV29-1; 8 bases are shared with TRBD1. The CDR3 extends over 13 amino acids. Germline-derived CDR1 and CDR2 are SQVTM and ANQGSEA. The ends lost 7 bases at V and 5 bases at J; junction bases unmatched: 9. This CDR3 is CSANPTGVTEAFF. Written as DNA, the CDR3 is TGCAGCGCCAACCCGACAGGGGTTACTGAAGCTTTCTTT.

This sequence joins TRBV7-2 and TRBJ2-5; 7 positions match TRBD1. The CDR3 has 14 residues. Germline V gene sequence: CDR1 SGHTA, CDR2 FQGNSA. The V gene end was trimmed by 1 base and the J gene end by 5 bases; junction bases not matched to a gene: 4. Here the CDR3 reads CASSLDRGSETQYF. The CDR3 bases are TGTGCCAGCAGCTTAGACAGGGGATCCGAGACCCAGTACTTC.

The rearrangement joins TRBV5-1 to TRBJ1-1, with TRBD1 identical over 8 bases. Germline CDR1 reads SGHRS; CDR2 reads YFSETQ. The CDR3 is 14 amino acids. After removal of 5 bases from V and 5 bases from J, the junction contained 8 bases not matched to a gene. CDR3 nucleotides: TGCGCCAGCAGTCCCGACAGGGGAAATACTGAAGCTTTCTTT. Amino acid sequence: CASSPDRGNTEAFF.

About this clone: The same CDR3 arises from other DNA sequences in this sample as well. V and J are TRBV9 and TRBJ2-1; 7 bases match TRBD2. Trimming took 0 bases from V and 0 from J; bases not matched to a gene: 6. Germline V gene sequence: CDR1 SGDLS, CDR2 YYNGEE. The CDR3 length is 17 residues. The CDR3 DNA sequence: TGTGCCAGCAGCGTAGGGGCTAGCGGAAGCTCCTACAATGAGCAGTTCTTC. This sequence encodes CASSVGASGSSYNEQFF.

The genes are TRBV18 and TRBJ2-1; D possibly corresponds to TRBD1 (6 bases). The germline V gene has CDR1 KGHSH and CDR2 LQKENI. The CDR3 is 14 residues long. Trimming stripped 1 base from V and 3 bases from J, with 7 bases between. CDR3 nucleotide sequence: TGTGCCAGCTCACCACGGACAGACTACAATGAGCAGTTCTTC. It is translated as CASSPRTDYNEQFF.

CDR3 sequence (DNA): TGTGCCAGCAGCAGTAGGGGGCTCGTCCAGACCGGGGAGCTGTTTTTT. It encodes CASSSRGLVQTGELFF. The rearrangement links TRBV7-8 to TRBJ2-2, with 7 nucleotides matching TRBD1. Germline CDR1 reads SGHVS; CDR2 reads FQNEAQ. This CDR3 contains 16 residues. V gave up 5 bases and J gave up 5 bases; unmatched junction bases: 11.

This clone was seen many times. CDR3 in DNA: TGTGCCAGCAGCTTAGGACAGGGGGGAGAGCAGTACTTC. Translation gives CASSLGQGGEQYF. The V call is TRBV11-2, the J call TRBJ2-7; 9 nucleotides match TRBD1. The junction had 2 bases not matched to a gene; V was cut back by 1 base and J by 7 bases. CDR1 and CDR2 (germline): SGHAT, FQNNGV. This CDR3 spans 13 amino acids.

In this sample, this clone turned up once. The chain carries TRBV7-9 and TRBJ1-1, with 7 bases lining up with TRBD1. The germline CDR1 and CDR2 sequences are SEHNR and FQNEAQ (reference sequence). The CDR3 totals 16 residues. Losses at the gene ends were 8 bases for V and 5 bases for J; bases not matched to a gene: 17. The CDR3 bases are TGTGCCAGCCACCTTTGGACAGGTGCGGTAGGGACTGAAGCTTTCTTT. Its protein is CASHLWTGAVGTEAFF.

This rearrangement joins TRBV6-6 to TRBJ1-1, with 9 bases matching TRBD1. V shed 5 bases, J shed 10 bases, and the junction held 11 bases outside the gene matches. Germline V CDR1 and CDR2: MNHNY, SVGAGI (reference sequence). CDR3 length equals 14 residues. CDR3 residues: CASSPPDRGGAAFF. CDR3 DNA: TGTGCCAGCAGTCCCCCCGACAGGGGGGGAGCAGCTTTCTTT.

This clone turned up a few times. The CDR3 sequence: CAGSGVGTEAFF. The CDR3 coding sequence is TGTGCCGGAAGCGGAGTCGGCACTGAAGCTTTCTTT. The chain combines TRBV28 with TRBJ1-1; the D is unclear. Germline V gives CDR1 MDHEN, CDR2 SYDVKM. CDR3 size: 12 residues. With 11 bases removed from V and 4 bases from J, the gap between germline ends came to 14 bases.